Each of the 2 T cell receptor beta chains below was sequenced from the same sample in a study of shared clonotypes between healthy human individuals. CD45RO-negative cells were positively selected for CCR7, leaving out terminally differentiated effector memory CD45RA+ cells. Sequencing was performed with immunoSEQ multiplex PCR; in TCRdb, only in-frame clones are kept and a portion is missing. The sample gives millions of clones, 85% to 95% of which show up once; about 1.1% is in the top ten. The sequencing input was naive CD8+ T cells sorted from blood. The receptors here all came from a man younger than 30 in good health.

The rearrangement joins TRBV25-1 to TRBJ2-5, with TRBD2 matching 13 bases. Germline V gene lookup returns CDR1 MGHDK and CDR2 SYGVNS. J was trimmed by 5 bases and V by 6 bases; bases with no gene match: 15. The CDR3 length is 18 residues. CDR3 region: CASSRGFGLAGVGETQYF. CDR3 coding DNA: TGTGCCAGCAGCAGGGGCTTCGGACTAGCGGGAGTTGGGGAGACCCAGTACTTC. Filled out from reference TRBV25-1 and TRBJ2-5, the complete variable domain reads EADIYQTPRYLVIGTGKKITLECSQTMGHDKMYWYQQDPGMELHLIHYSYGVNSTEKGDLSSESTVSRIRTEHFPLTLESARPSHTSQYLCASSRGFGLAGVGETQYFGPGTRLLVL.

This chain joins TRBV7-2 and TRBJ1-2; TRBD1 might be the D (5 bases). The V end lost 3 bases, the J end lost 4 bases, and 9 bases lay between the germline ends. The CDR3 covers 13 residues. Germline V gene lookup returns CDR1 SGHTA and CDR2 FQGNSA. CDR3 sequence reads: CASSFTDSYGYTF. The CDR3 coding sequence is TGTGCCAGCAGCTTTACTGACAGCTATGGCTACACCTTC.